This T cell receptor (beta chain) emerged from a study of blood T cell repertoires in COVID-19. Study summary: Samples came from the United States, Italy and Spain, spanning acute and convalescent COVID-19. PBMCs, B-cell-depleted T cells, or T cells provided the cDNA or gDNA that made up the material.

Germline CDR1 reads SNHLY; CDR2 reads FYNNEI. The CDR3 covers 14 residues. Trimming cost V 2 bases and J 6 bases, with 13 bases left between them. In the study's own analysis: Using reference gene primer amplification, nucleated cell counts were estimated. Some clones are missing from TCRdb's copy, which holds only in-frame ones; the method was immunoSEQ multiplex PCR. Clone size and the V and J calls come from that table; the DNA yielded D and trimming. Here the sample spans over 200,000 clones, about 94% being singletons. The clonotype originates from a man in his fifties or sixties with COVID-19, enrolled during active disease. V is TRBV2 and J is TRBJ1-2; D remains ambiguous. Material: peripheral blood. As DNA, the CDR3 is TGTGCCAGCAGTGAATCCGGGTCCCTCAATGGCTACACCTTC. Its translation is CASSESGSLNGYTF.